These 8 T cell receptor beta chains share one sample of origin, sequenced in a study of T cell repertoires in cytomegalovirus infection. Via MiXCR, TCRdb re-called the reads, giving one row per CDR3 protein. The repertoire holds roughly 230,000 distinct CDR3 sequences, with 6.5% as singletons. The sequenced sample consisted of PBMCs. Source of these receptors: a human donor in good health (CMV status not recorded). Some clones in this sample may be carry-over from other donors' samples.

This clonotype was seen repeatedly, ten times or more. The J gene is TRBJ2-3, the V gene TRBV14; maybe TRBD1 (5 bases). V shed 10 bases and J shed 0 bases, with 14 bases lying between them. The CDR3 extends over 14 amino acids. Germline V gene lookup returns CDR1 SGHDN and CDR2 FVKESK. The DNA for the CDR3 is TGTGCCACCAAAGACAGTCTCAGCACAGATACGCAGTATTTT. It yields the protein CATKDSLSTDTQYF.

This chain links TRBV7-9 with TRBJ2-2; D is uncertain. Per the germline V gene, CDR1 is SEHNR and CDR2 is FQNEAQ (reference sequence). This CDR3 is 15 amino acids long. The V and J ends lost 5 bases and 1 base respectively, with 11 bases between them. The CDR3 sequence: CASSASVWNTGELFF. The CDR3, as DNA: TGTGCCAGCAGCGCAAGCGTTTGGAACACCGGGGAGCTGTTTTTT.

This clonotype has only a few counts. The chain links TRBV9 to TRBJ1-2; 8 nucleotides align to TRBD1. V lost 4 bases to trimming and J lost 7 bases; unmatched junction nucleotides: 6. CDR3 length equals 13 residues. Germline loops: CDR1 SGDLS, CDR2 YYNGEE. CDR3 bases: TGTGCCAGCAGCACTCAGGGGGCAAGTGGCTACACCTTC. As protein: CASSTQGASGYTF.

This clonotype appeared many times. This rearrangement joins TRBV12-3 or TRBV12-4 to TRBJ1-5; no definite D call. The ends were cut back, 5 bases at V and 4 bases at J, with 3 bases in the middle. The CDR3 spans 11 residues. The CDR3 protein is CASSQNQPQHF. The DNA of the CDR3 is TGTGCCAGCAGTCAGAATCAGCCCCAGCATTTT.

This clonotype was found many times. The chain has TRBV19 and TRBJ2-4, with TRBD1 as a possible D gene (5 bases). CDR1 and CDR2 (germline): LNHDA, SQIVND (reference sequence). The germline V and J ends were trimmed by 8 bases and 0 bases, with 11 bases remaining between them. This CDR3 is 14 amino acids long. The CDR3 sequence: CASRQNLAKNIQYF. The CDR3 DNA follows: TGTGCCAGTCGACAGAATCTAGCCAAAAACATTCAGTACTTC.

This clonotype was recorded at least ten times. This chain joins TRBV6-6 and TRBJ2-2; D not resolved. This CDR3 region has 13 residues. Germline V CDR1 and CDR2: MNHNY, SVGAGI (reference sequence). Trimming shortened V by 2 bases and J by 4 bases, and 5 bases separated the two germline ends. This CDR3 reads CASSYAVTGELFF. The CDR3 DNA is TGTGCCAGCAGTTACGCGGTCACCGGGGAGCTGTTTTTT.

This clonotype came up many times. The chain carries TRBV12-5 and TRBJ2-5; D call uncertain. The length of the CDR3 is 12 residues. Germline values: CDR1 LGHNT, CDR2 FRNRAP. V was clipped by 8 bases and J by 0 bases, with 7 bases between them. DNA of the CDR3: TGTGCTAGTCAAAGGGACCAAGAGACCCAGTACTTC. It codes for CASQRDQETQYF.

The V and J genes are TRBV25-1 and TRBJ2-6; 9 bases agree with TRBD1. The CDR3 covers 18 residues. With 3 bases clipped from V and 0 bases from J, the junction kept 6 bases outside the gene matches. The germline V gene encodes CDR1 MGHDK and CDR2 SYGVNS. The CDR3 nucleotides are TGTGCCAGCAGTGATTCCGGGACAGGGTACTCTGGGGCCAACGTCCTGACTTTC. Translation gives CASSDSGTGYSGANVLTF. The variable domain in full, with the rest retrieved from reference TRBV25-1 and TRBJ2-6, is EADIYQTPRYLVIGTGKKITLECSQTMGHDKMYWYQQDPGMELHLIHYSYGVNSTEKGDLSSESTVSRIRTEHFPLTLESARPSHTSQYLCASSDSGTGYSGANVLTFGAGSRLTVL.